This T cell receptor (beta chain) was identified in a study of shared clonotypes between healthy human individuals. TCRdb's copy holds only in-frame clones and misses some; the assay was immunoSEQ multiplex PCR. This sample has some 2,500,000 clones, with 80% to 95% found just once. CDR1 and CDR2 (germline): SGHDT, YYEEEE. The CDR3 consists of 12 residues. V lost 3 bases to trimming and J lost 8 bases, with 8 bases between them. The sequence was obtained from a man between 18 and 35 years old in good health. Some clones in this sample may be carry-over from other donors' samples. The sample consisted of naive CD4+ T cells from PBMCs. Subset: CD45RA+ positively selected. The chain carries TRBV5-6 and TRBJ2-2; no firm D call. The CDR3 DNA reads TGTGCCAGCAGCTATACTGTGGGGGAGCTGTTTTTT. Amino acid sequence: CASSYTVGELFF.